This T cell receptor beta chain was captured by sequencing in a study of blood T cells in healthy people across ages. Primed by a sample-barcoded 5' primer and a J-beta primer mix, a second PCR proceeded for about 7 to 12 cycles. Unique molecular identifiers of 12 random nucleotides labeled each cDNA. In TCRdb, the 5' RACE reads were re-called with MiXCR into one record per CDR3 protein. Here the sample spans 600,000 to 1,000,000 distinct CDR3 sequences, 20% to 25% being singletons. The length of the CDR3 is 14 residues. The ends were cut back, 6 bases at V and 5 bases at J, with 11 bases in the middle. Germline V CDR1 and CDR2: MNHNY, SVGAGI (reference sequence). These records were also assigned to another study, of T cells of mothers and their children. From that paper: Overlap in related mother-child pairs always slightly exceeded unrelated pairs, never significantly.

This sequence was found in a boy under 18 in good health. Sequencing was performed on blood. The chain carries TRBV6-6 and TRBJ1-6; D call uncertain. The CDR3 is CASRFRADNSPLHF. For the CDR3, the DNA is TGTGCCAGCAGATTCCGGGCTGATAATTCACCCCTCCACTTT.